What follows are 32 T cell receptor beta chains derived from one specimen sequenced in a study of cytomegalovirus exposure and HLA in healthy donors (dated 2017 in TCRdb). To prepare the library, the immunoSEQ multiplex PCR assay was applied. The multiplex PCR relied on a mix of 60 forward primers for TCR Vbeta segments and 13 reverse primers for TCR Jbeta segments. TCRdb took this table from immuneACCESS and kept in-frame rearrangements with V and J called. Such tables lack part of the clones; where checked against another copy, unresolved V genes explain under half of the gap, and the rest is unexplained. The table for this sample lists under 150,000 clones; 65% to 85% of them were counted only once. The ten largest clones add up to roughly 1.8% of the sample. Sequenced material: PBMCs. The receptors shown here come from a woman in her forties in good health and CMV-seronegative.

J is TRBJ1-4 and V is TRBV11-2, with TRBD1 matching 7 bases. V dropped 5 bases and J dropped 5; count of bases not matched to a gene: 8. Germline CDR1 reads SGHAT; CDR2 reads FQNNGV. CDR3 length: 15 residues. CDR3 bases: TGTGCCAGCAGCCCCTCGGGACAGCTAAATGAAAAACTGTTTTTT. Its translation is CASSPSGQLNEKLFF.

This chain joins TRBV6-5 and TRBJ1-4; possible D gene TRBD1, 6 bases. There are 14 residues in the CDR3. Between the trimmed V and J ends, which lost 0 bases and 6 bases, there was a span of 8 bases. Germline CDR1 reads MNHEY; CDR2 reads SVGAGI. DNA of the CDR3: TGTGCCAGCAGTTACTCAGGGGGGGATGAAAAACTGTTTTTT. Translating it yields CASSYSGGDEKLFF.

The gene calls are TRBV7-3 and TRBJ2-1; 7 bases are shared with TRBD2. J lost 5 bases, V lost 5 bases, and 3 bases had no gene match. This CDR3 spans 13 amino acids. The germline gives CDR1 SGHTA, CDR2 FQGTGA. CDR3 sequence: CASSVGGNNEQFF. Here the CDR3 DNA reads TGTGCCAGCAGCGTGGGGGGGAACAATGAGCAGTTCTTC.

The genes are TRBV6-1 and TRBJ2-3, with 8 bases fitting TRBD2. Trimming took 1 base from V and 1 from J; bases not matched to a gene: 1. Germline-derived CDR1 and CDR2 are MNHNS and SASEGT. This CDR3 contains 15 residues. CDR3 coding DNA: TGTGCCAGCAGTGAAGGGCGGGAGGGCACAGATACGCAGTATTTT. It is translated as CASSEGREGTDTQYF.

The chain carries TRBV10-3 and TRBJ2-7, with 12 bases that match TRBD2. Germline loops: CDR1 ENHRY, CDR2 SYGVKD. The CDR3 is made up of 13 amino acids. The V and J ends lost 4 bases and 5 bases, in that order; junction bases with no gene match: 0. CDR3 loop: CAISGLAGDEQYF. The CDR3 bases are TGTGCCATCAGTGGACTAGCGGGAGACGAGCAGTACTTC.

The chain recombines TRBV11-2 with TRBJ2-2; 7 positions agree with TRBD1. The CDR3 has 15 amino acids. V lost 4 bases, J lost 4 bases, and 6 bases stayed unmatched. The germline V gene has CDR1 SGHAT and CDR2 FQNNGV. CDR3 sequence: CASSSIKGATGELFF. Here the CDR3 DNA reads TGTGCCAGCAGCTCCATCAAGGGGGCCACCGGGGAGCTGTTTTTT.

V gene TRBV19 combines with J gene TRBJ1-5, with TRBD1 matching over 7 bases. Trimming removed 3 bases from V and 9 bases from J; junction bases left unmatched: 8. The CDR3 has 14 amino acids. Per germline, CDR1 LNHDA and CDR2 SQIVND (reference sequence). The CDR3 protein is CASSIDRGLTPQHF. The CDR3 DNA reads TGTGCCAGTAGTATCGATAGGGGGCTAACGCCCCAGCATTTT.

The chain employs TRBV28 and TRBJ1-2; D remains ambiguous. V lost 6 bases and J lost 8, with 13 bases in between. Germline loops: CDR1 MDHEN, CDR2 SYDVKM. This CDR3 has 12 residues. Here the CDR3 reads CASSTLDGGYTF. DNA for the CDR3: TGTGCCAGCAGCACGCTAGACGGAGGCTACACCTTC.

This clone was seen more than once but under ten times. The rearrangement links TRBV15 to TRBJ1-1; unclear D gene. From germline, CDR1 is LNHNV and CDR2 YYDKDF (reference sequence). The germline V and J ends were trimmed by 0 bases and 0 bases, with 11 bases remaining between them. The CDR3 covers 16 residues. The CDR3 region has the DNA TGTGCCACCAGCAGAGAGGAGATATACTTGAACACTGAAGCTTTCTTT. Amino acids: CATSREEIYLNTEAFF.

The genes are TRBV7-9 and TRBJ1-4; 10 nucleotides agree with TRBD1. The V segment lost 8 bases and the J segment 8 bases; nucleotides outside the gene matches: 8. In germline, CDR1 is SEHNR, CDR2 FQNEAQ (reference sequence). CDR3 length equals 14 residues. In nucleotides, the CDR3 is TGTGCCAGCGGCCCGGGACAGGGGACCGAAAAACTGTTTTTT. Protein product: CASGPGQGTEKLFF. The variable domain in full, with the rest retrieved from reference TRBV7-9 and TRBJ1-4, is DTGVSQNPRHKITKRGQNVTFRCDPISEHNRLYWYRQTLGQGPEFLTYFQNEAQLEKSRLLSDRFSAERPKGSFSTLEIQRTEQGDSAMYLCASGPGQGTEKLFFGSGTQLSVL.

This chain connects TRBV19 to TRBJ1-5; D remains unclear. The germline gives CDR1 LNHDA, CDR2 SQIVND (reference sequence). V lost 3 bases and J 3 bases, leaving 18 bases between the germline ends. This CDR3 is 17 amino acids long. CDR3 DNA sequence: TGTGCCAGTAGTATTCTAGCTTGGGGAGCCAACAATCAGCCCCAGCATTTT. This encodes CASSILAWGANNQPQHF.

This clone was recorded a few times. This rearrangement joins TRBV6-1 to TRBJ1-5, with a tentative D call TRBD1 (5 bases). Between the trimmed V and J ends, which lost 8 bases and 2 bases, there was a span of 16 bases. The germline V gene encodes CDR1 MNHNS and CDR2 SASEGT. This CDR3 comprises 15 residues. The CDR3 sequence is CASGRVVSGNQPQHF. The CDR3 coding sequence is TGTGCCAGCGGCAGGGTGGTTAGTGGCAATCAGCCCCAGCATTTT.

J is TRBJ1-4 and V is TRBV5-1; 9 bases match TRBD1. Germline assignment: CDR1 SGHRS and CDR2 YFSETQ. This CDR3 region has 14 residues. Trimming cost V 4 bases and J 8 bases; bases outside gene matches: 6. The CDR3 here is CASSMDRGHEKLFF. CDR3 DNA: TGCGCCAGCAGCATGGACAGGGGACACGAAAAACTGTTTTTT.

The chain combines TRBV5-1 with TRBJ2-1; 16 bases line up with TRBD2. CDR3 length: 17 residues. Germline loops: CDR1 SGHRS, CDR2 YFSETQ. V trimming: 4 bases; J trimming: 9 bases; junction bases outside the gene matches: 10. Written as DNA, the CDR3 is TGCGCCAGCAGCCTACCGGGACTAGCGGGGGGGCAAAGTGAGCAGTTCTTC. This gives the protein CASSLPGLAGGQSEQFF.

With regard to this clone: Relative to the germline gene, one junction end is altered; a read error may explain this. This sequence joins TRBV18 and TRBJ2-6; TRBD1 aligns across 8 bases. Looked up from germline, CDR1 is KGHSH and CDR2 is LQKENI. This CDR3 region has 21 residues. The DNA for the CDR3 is TGTGCCAGCTCACCCCGGCCCCAAAAGACAGGGGACTCCTCTGGGGCCAACGGCCTGACTTTC. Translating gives CASSPRPQKTGDSSGANGLTF.

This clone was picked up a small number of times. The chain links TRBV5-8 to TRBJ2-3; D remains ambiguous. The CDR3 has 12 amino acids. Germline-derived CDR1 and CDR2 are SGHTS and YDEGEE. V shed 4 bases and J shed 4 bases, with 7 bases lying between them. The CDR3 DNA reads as TGTGCCAGCAGCATCCGAGCAGATACGCAGTATTTT. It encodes CASSIRADTQYF.

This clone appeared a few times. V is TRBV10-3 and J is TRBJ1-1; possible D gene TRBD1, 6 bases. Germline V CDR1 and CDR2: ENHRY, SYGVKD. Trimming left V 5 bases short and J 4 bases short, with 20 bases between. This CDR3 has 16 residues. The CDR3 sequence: CAISSGPTGHSTEAFF. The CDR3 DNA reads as TGTGCCATCAGTTCGGGCCCCACAGGGCATAGCACTGAAGCTTTCTTT.

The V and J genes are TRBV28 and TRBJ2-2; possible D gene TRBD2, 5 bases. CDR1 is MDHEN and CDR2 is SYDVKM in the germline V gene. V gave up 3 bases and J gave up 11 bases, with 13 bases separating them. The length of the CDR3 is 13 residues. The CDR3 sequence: CASSFVQPGELFF. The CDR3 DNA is TGTGCCAGCAGTTTTGTACAACCGGGAGAGCTGTTTTTT.

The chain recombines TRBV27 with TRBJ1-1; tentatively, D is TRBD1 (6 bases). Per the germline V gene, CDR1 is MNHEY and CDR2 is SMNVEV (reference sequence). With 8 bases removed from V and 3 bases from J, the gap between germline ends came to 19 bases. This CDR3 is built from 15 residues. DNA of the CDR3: TGTGCCAGCGGGGGGGTCACAGGGATTCACACTGAAGCTTTCTTT. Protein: CASGGVTGIHTEAFF.

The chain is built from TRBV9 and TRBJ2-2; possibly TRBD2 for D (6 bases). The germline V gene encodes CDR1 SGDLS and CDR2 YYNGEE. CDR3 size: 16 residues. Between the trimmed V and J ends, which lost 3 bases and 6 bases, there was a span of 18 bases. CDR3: CASSETNGLASGELFF. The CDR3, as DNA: TGTGCCAGCAGCGAGACGAATGGGCTAGCGTCCGGGGAGCTGTTTTTT.

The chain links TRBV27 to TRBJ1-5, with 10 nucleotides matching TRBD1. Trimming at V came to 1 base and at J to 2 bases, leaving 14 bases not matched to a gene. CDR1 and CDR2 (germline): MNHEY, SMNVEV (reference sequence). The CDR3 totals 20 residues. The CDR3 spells CASSLFPPGQGGVGNQPQHF. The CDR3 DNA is TGTGCCAGCAGTTTATTTCCCCCTGGACAGGGGGGCGTTGGCAATCAGCCCCAGCATTTT.

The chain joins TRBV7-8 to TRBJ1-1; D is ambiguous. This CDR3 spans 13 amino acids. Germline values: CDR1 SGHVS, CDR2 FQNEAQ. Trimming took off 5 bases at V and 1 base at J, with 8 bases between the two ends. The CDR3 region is CASSITANTEAFF. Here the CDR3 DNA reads TGTGCCAGCAGCATTACAGCGAACACTGAAGCTTTCTTT. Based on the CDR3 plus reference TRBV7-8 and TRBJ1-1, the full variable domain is GAGVSQSPRYKVAKRGQDVALRCDPISGHVSLFWYQQALGQGPEFLTYFQNEAQLDKSGLPSDRFFAERPEGSVSTLKIQRTQQEDSAVYLCASSITANTEAFFGQGTRLTVV.

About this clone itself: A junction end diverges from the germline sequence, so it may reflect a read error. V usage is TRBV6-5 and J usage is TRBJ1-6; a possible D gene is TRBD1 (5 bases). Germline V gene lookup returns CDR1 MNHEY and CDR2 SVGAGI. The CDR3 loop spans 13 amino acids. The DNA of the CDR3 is TGCGCCAGCAGTCTAGGGGAATTTTCACCCCTCCACTTT. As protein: CASSLGEFSPLHF.

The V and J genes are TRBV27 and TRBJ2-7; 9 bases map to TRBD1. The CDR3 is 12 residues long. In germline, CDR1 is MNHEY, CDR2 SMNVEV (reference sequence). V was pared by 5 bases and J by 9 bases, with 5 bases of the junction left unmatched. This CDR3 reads CASSPGTGWQYF. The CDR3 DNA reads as TGTGCCAGCAGTCCCGGGACAGGGTGGCAGTACTTC.

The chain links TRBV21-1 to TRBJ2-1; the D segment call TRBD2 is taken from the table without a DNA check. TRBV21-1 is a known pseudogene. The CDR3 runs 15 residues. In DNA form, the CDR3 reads TGTGCCAGCAGCAAAGTTGGTAGCTCCTACAATGAGCAGTTCTTC. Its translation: CASSKVGSSYNEQFF.

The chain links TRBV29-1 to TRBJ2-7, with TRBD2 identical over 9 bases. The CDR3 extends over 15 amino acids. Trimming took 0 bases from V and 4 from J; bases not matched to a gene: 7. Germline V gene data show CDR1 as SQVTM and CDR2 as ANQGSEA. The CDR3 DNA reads TGCAGCGTTGAAGATAGAGCGGGGGGTTTATACGAGCAGTACTTC. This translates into CSVEDRAGGLYEQYF.

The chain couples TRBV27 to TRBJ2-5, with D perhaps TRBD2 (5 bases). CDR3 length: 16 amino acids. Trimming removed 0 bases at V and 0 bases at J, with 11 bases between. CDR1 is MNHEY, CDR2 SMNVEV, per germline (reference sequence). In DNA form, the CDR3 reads TGTGCCAGCAGTTTATCGAGGGTAGCCCACCAAGAGACCCAGTACTTC. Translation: CASSLSRVAHQETQYF.

CDR3 sequence (DNA): TGTGCCAGCAGAGCAAACCTAGATACGCAGTATTTT. It encodes CASRANLDTQYF. The chain links TRBV6-1 to TRBJ2-3; D remains ambiguous. The CDR3 loop spans 12 amino acids. Germline V gives CDR1 MNHNS, CDR2 SASEGT. V was trimmed by 6 bases and J by 5 bases, leaving 9 bases between them.

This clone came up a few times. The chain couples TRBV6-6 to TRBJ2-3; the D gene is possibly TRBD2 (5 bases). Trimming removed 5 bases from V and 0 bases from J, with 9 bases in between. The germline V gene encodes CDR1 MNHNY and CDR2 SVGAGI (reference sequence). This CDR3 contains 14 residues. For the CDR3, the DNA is TGTGCCAGCAGTAGCGGCGGAAGCACAGATACGCAGTATTTT. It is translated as CASSSGGSTDTQYF.

CDR3 sequence (DNA): TGTGCCAGCATCATTACCAACCTTAGACTGACCGGTAGGTACCAAGAGACCCAGTACTTC. Residues: CASIITNLRLTGRYQETQYF. The chain joins TRBV21-1 to TRBJ2-5; the tabulated D call, TRBD2, remains unverified against the DNA. TRBV21-1 counts as a pseudogene. This CDR3 comprises 20 residues.

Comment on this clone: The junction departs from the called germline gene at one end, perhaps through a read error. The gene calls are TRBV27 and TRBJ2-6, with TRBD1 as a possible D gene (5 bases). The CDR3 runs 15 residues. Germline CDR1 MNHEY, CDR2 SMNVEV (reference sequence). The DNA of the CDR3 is TGTGCCAGCAGTCCAACTCTACCTGGGGCCAACGGCCTGACTTTC. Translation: CASSPTLPGANGLTF.

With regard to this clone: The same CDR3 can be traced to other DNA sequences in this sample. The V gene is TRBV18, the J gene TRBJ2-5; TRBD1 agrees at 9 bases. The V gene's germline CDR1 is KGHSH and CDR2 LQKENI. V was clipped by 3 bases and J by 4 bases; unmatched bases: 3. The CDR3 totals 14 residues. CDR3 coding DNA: TGTGCCAGCTCACCGGGACAGGGCAGAGAGACCCAGTACTTC. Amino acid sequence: CASSPGQGRETQYF.